Listed here is a single TCR beta chain. Its antigen is not known. These data are taken from a study of HIV-infected patients and healthy controls. Whole-study context: No general T-cell lymphocytopenia was present, and per-chain CDR3 totals resembled those of controls.

The CDR3 has 17 residues. V was clipped by 4 bases and J by 4 bases; unmatched bases: 14. Germline assignment: CDR1 SGHRS and CDR2 YFSETQ. Study conclusions and caveats: HIV+ repertoires were severely depleted of MAIT alpha-chain CDR3s, unlike healthy controls.

About 450 ng RNA was reverse transcribed with alpha and beta constant-region primers. Separate chain-specific third strand synthesis with multiplexing indices produced the alpha and beta libraries. TCRdb called the 5' RACE reads again in MiXCR, with one record for every CDR3 protein. Here the sample spans 3,500 to 4,000 distinct CDR3 sequences, under 35% being singletons. Roughly three months, about 14 weeks, into antiretroviral therapy, follow-up blood was collected. The repertoire came from unfractionated whole blood and reflected all unsorted peripheral T cells. Peripheral blood, 2 to 3 ml, was drawn for RNA extraction.

The source is an adult with HIV infection. The V and J genes are TRBV5-1 and TRBJ1-3; 7 bases map to TRBD1. Sequences were derived from blood, sampled during antiretroviral therapy. The CDR3 nucleotides are TGCGCCAGCAGCCTACAGGGGCTGCCCACTCTCGGAAACACCATATATTTT. Amino acid sequence: CASSLQGLPTLGNTIYF.